Below are 21 T cell receptor beta chains sequenced from a single sample in a study of blood T cells in healthy people across ages. Through a sample-barcoded 5' primer and a J-beta primer mix, a second PCR was run for roughly 7 to 11 cycles. TCRdb re-derived calls from the 5' RACE reads in MiXCR, one entry per CDR3 protein. The sample carries 710,000 or so distinct CDR3 sequences, about a fifth recorded once. Sequencing was performed on blood. Every receptor here comes from a man between 65 and 80 years old in good health.

This clonotype was observed a few times. One end of the junction varies from germline; a read error may be responsible. The chain links TRBV5-1 to TRBJ2-1; D may match TRBD1 or TRBD2 (5 bases each). The DNA end favors TRBJ2-5, so the J call may be wrong. CDR3 length: 13 residues. Germline V lookup: CDR1 SGHRS, CDR2 YFSETQ. The CDR3 loop is CAGSVNGAKTQYF. The CDR3 DNA follows: TGCGCCGGCAGCGTGAACGGGGCGAAGACCCAGTACTTC.

The chain combines TRBV10-3 with TRBJ2-5; a possible D gene is TRBD1 (6 bases). The CDR3 covers 14 residues. Germline CDR1 reads ENHRY; CDR2 reads SYGVKD. V was trimmed by 4 bases and J by 5 bases, leaving 14 bases between them. The CDR3 reads CAISATGRRETQYF. CDR3 nucleotide sequence: TGTGCCATCAGTGCTACAGGGCGTCGGGAGACCCAGTACTTC.

The chain recombines TRBV5-1 with TRBJ2-5; 7 positions agree with TRBD2. The CDR3 spans 16 residues. V lost 2 bases, J lost 4 bases, and 11 bases stayed unmatched. The V gene's germline CDR1 is SGHRS and CDR2 YFSETQ. The CDR3 loop is CASSFLTGGSRETQYF. The CDR3 DNA reads TGCGCCAGCAGCTTCCTTACGGGAGGTTCACGAGAGACCCAGTACTTC.

CDR3 loop: CASRDRFRNQPQHF. DNA of the CDR3: TGTGCCAGCCGGGACAGATTTAGAAATCAGCCCCAGCATTTT. The chain carries TRBV12-3 or TRBV12-4 and TRBJ1-5; 7 nucleotides agree with TRBD1. V lost 8 bases, J lost 4 bases, and 8 bases stayed unmatched. CDR3 size: 14 residues.

This clonotype was seen only once. A read error may produce the germline difference seen at one junction end. The V and J genes are TRBV29-1 and TRBJ1-2; no clear D gene. Germline CDR1 is SQVTM and CDR2 is ANQGSEA. This CDR3 comprises 10 residues. CDR3 sequence reads: CSVGGYGHTF. The CDR3 nucleotides are TGCAGCGTTGGAGGGTATGGCCACACCTTC. The variable domain in full, with the rest retrieved from reference TRBV29-1 and TRBJ1-2, is SAVISQKPSRDICQRGTSLTIQCQVDSQVTMMFWYRQQPGQSLTLIATANQGSEATYESGFVIDKFPISRPNLTFSTLTVSNMSPEDSSIYLCSVGGYGHTFGSGTRLTVV.

This clonotype was seen only a few times. J is TRBJ2-3 and V is TRBV7-9; 11 bases fit TRBD2. The trim removed 5 bases at V and 5 bases at J, leaving 12 bases unmatched. CDR1 SEHNR and CDR2 FQNEAQ come from the germline V gene (reference sequence). CDR3 size: 17 residues. CDR3 DNA: TGTGCCAGCAGCCCCCTCGTAGCGGGGGGGCTTGGAGATACGCAGTATTTT. Protein product: CASSPLVAGGLGDTQYF.

The gene calls are TRBV29-1 and TRBJ1-5, with TRBD1 as a possible D gene (5 bases). Between the trimmed V and J ends, which lost 7 bases and 4 bases, there was a span of 11 bases. Germline loops: CDR1 SQVTM, CDR2 ANQGSEA. The CDR3 loop spans 12 amino acids. CDR3 nucleotides: TGCAGCGGGGGGGACCGTAATCAGCCCCAGCATTTT. It is translated as CSGGDRNQPQHF.

For the CDR3, the DNA is TGCAGTGCTAGACCCCCTGTGGAGGGAAGATATAATTCACCCCTCCACTTT. Protein sequence: CSARPPVEGRYNSPLHF. This sequence joins TRBV20-1 and TRBJ1-6; D call uncertain. Deletions cut 2 bases from V and 4 bases from J, with 18 bases between. Germline V gene lookup returns CDR1 DFQATT and CDR2 SNEGSKA (reference sequence). This CDR3 has 17 residues.

The J gene is TRBJ1-1, the V gene TRBV7-9; no firm D call. Per the germline V gene, CDR1 is SEHNR and CDR2 is FQNEAQ (reference sequence). The CDR3 runs 13 residues. V was trimmed by 1 base and J by 8 bases, leaving 11 bases between them. CDR3 nucleotides: TGTGCCAGCAGCTTAGGGGCCCGCGGGGAAGCTTTCTTT. Translation: CASSLGARGEAFF.

This clonotype has a count of ten or more. This chain joins TRBV3-1 and TRBJ2-7, with TRBD2 identical over 7 bases. CDR3 length: 13 amino acids. CDR1 and CDR2 (germline): LGHDT, YNNKEL (reference sequence). V was pared by 3 bases and J by 7 bases, with 6 bases of the junction left unmatched. As DNA, the CDR3 is TGTGCCAGCAGCCATTCGACTAGCCGGGAGCAGTACGTC. As protein: CASSHSTSREQYV.

In DNA form, the CDR3 reads TGCAGCGTTCAGTCTAGCGGGGCCGGGGAGCTGTTTTTT. Translated: CSVQSSGAGELFF. The V and J genes are TRBV29-1 and TRBJ2-2; 9 bases fit TRBD2. Trimming took 5 bases from V and 6 from J; bases not matched to a gene: 4. Germline V gene sequence: CDR1 SQVTM, CDR2 ANQGSEA. The length of the CDR3 is 13 residues.

V and J are TRBV25-1 and TRBJ2-6; the D is unclear. The V gene's germline CDR1 is MGHDK and CDR2 SYGVNS. Trimming took 3 bases from V and 0 from J, leaving 6 bases between them. CDR3 length: 15 amino acids. The CDR3 sequence is CASSDRYSGANVLTF. CDR3 in DNA: TGTGCCAGCAGTGATCGTTACTCTGGGGCCAACGTCCTGACTTTC.

The chain joins TRBV10-2 to TRBJ2-3, with 16 positions matching TRBD2. CDR3 length: 18 amino acids. V shed 6 bases and J 6 bases; nucleotides not matched to a gene: 12. From germline, CDR1 is WSHSY and CDR2 SAAADI. The CDR3 DNA reads TGCGCCAGCAGCAGAACAGGGACTAGCGGGGGGGCGTCCGATACGCAGTATTTT. This gives the protein CASSRTGTSGGASDTQYF.

This clonotype was seen a handful of times. The gene calls are TRBV10-3 and TRBJ2-5; 9 bases are a match to TRBD1. The J call may be faulty, since TRBJ2-7 better matches the DNA end. This CDR3 has 15 residues. From germline, CDR1 is ENHRY and CDR2 SYGVKD. This CDR3 is CAISESRTGEYEQYF. The DNA of the CDR3 is TGTGCCATCAGTGAGTCCAGGACAGGGGAGTACGAGCAGTACTTC.

CDR3 coding DNA: TGTGCCAGCAGTGGGGGACAGGCATCTTATCAGCCCCAGCATTTT. This translates into CASSGGQASYQPQHF. The chain links TRBV12-3 or TRBV12-4 to TRBJ1-5, with 8 bases aligning to TRBD1. V lost 5 bases and J lost 5; bases outside the gene matches: 8. The CDR3 has 15 residues.

This clonotype was detected ten times or more. The genes are TRBV5-6 and TRBJ1-1, with D possibly matching TRBD1 (5 bases). CDR1 is SGHDT and CDR2 is YYEEEE in the germline V gene. The CDR3 extends over 18 amino acids. V was shortened by 1 base and J by 3 bases, with 22 bases between the two germline ends. For the CDR3, the DNA is TGTGCCAGCAGCTTGCCCCCAGCCTTCCGGGGGTCGGACACTGAAGCTTTCTTT. Amino acid sequence: CASSLPPAFRGSDTEAFF.

The chain couples TRBV20-1 to TRBJ1-4; tentative D call: TRBD1 (6 bases). The CDR3 has 13 residues. V was trimmed by 6 bases and J by 4 bases, leaving 12 bases between them. Germline CDR1 reads DFQATT; CDR2 reads SNEGSKA (reference sequence). CDR3 nucleotides: TGCAGTGCCCGGGGGGCGGTTAATGAAAAACTGTTTTTT. Encoded protein: CSARGAVNEKLFF.

The V gene is TRBV7-8, the J gene TRBJ2-3, with 9 bases identical to TRBD2. Germline CDR1 SGHVS, CDR2 FQNEAQ. J gave up 3 bases and V 3 bases, and 7 bases lay outside the gene matches. This CDR3 region has 16 residues. CDR3 amino acids: CASSFRSSGSTDTQYF. The CDR3 region has the DNA TGTGCCAGCAGCTTCCGTAGTAGCGGGAGTACAGATACGCAGTATTTT.

This clonotype was seen repeatedly, ten times or more. V usage is TRBV28 and J usage is TRBJ2-1, with a tentative D call TRBD2 (6 bases). This CDR3 is built from 13 residues. Germline V CDR1 and CDR2: MDHEN, SYDVKM. V gave up 7 bases and J gave up 3 bases, with 10 bases separating them. The CDR3 DNA follows: TGTGCCAGCACGGGGGACCACTACAATGAGCAGTTCTTC. Its translation: CASTGDHYNEQFF.

J is TRBJ2-1 and V is TRBV12-3 or TRBV12-4; no clear D. Between the trimmed V and J ends, which lost 3 bases and 8 bases, there was a span of 17 bases. This CDR3 comprises 15 residues. This CDR3 reads CASSLEGGSGDEQFF. In DNA, the CDR3 is TGTGCCAGCAGTTTGGAAGGCGGCTCCGGAGATGAGCAGTTCTTC.

This chain connects TRBV6-2 or TRBV6-3 to TRBJ1-1; maybe TRBD1 (6 bases). V lost 2 bases, J lost 5 bases, and 15 bases lay in between. This CDR3 is built from 15 residues. The germline V gene encodes CDR1 MNHEY and CDR2 SVGEGT. The CDR3, as DNA: TGTGCCAGCAGTTACCATCCACAGGGAAGGACTGAAGCTTTCTTT. Amino acids: CASSYHPQGRTEAFF.